The clone carrying this T cell receptor beta chain has a handful of counts. Its specificity is unknown. TCRdb reprocessed the reads with MiXCR, giving one entry per CDR3 protein. The sample comprises 100,000 or so distinct CDR3 sequences, approximately 30% of which are singletons, and approximately 71% rests with the top ten. The sample belongs to a study of T cell repertoires in cytomegalovirus infection. With 4 bases removed from V and 0 bases from J, the gap between germline ends came to 9 bases. The germline V gene has CDR1 SEHNR and CDR2 FQNEAQ (reference sequence). This CDR3 contains 14 residues.

The input for sequencing was CD8+ T cells from cultured PBMCs, taken from culture after CMV antigen stimulation. The genes are TRBV7-9 and TRBJ1-1; D remains unclear. The clonotype comes from a human donor in good health (CMV status not recorded). Some clones in this sample may be carry-over from other donors' samples. CDR3 sequence: CASSYRDMNTEAFF. The CDR3 DNA reads as TGTGCCAGCAGCTATCGGGATATGAACACTGAAGCTTTCTTT.